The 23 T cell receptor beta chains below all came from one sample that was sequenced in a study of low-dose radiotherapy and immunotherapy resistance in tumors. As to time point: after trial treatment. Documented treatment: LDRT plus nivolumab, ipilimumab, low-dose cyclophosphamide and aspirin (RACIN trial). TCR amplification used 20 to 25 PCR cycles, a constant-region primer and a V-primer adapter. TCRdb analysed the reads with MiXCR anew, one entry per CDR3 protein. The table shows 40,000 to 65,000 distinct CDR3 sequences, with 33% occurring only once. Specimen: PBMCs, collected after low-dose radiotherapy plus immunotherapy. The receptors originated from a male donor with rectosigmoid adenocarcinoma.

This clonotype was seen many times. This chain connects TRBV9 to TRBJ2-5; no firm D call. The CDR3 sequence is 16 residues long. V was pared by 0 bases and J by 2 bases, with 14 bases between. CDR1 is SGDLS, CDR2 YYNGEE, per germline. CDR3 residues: CASSVGQPLGQETQYF. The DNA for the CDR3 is TGTGCCAGCAGCGTAGGCCAGCCTCTGGGGCAAGAGACCCAGTACTTC.

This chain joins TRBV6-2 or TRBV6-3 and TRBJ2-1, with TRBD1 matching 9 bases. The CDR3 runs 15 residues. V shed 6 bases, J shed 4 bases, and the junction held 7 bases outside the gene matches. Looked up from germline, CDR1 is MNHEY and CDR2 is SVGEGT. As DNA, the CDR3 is TGTGCCAGCAGGCGTGACAGGGGGGAGTACAATGAGCAGTTCTTC. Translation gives CASRRDRGEYNEQFF.

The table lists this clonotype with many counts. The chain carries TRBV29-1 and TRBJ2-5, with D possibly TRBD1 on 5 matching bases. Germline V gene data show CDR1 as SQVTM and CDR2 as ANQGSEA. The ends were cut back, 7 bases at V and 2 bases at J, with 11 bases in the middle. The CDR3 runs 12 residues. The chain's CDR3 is CSAGRAQETQYF. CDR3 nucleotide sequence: TGCAGCGCGGGCAGGGCGCAAGAGACCCAGTACTTC.

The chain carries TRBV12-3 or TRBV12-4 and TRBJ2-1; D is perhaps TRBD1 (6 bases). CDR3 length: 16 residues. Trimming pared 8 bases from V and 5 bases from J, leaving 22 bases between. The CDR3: CASEQAGQPTNNEQFF. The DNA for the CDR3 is TGTGCCAGCGAACAAGCAGGACAGCCCACGAACAATGAGCAGTTCTTC.

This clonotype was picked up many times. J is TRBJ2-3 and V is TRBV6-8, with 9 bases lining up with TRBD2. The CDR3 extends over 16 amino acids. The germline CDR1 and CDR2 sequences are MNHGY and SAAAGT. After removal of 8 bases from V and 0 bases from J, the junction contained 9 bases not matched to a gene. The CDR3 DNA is TGTGCCAGCCTCCCCGGGGGACTAGCTAGCACAGATACGCAGTATTTT. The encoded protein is CASLPGGLASTDTQYF.

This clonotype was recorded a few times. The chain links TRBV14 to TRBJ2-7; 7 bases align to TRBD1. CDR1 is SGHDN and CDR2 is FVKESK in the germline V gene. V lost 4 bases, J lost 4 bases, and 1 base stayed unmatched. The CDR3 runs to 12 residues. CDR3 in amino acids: CASSPTGYEQYF. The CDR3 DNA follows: TGTGCCAGCAGCCCGACAGGGTACGAGCAGTACTTC. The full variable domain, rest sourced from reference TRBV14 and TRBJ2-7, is EAGVTQFPSHSVIEKGQTVTLRCDPISGHDNLYWYRRVMGKEIKFLLHFVKESKQDESGMPNNRFLAERTGGTYSTLKVQPAELEDSGVYFCASSPTGYEQYFGPGTRLTVT.

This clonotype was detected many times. This CDR3 reads CASSPTDEVETQYF. The CDR3 DNA reads TGTGCCAGCAGTCCCACCGACGAGGTAGAGACCCAGTACTTC. The genes are TRBV6-2 or TRBV6-3 and TRBJ2-5; D not resolved. The CDR3 spans 14 residues. CDR1 and CDR2 (germline): MNHEY, SVGEGT. V lost 5 bases, J lost 4 bases, and 14 bases lay in between.

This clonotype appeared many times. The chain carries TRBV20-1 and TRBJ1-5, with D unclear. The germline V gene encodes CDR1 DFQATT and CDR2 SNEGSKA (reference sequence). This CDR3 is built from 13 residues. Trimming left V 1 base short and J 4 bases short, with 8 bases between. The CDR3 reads CSARGVRNQPQHF. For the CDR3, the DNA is TGCAGTGCTAGAGGAGTGCGGAATCAGCCCCAGCATTTT.

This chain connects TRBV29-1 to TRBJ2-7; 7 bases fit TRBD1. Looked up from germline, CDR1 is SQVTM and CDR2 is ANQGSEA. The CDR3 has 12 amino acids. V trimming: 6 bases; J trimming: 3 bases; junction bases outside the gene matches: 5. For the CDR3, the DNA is TGCAGCGTACAGGGGCGAGACTACGAGCAGTACTTC. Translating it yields CSVQGRDYEQYF.

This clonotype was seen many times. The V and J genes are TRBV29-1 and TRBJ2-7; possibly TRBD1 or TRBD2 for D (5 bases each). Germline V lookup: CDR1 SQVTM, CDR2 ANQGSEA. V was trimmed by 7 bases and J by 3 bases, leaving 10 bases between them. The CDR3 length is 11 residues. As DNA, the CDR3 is TGCAGCGCCATGGGGGTCTACGAGCAGTACTTC. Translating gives CSAMGVYEQYF.

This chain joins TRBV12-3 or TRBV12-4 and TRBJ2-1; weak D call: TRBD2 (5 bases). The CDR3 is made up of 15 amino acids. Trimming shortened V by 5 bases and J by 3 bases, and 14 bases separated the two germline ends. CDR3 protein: CASSRGSGVYNEQFF. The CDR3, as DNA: TGTGCCAGCAGTCGAGGGTCTGGCGTCTACAATGAGCAGTTCTTC.

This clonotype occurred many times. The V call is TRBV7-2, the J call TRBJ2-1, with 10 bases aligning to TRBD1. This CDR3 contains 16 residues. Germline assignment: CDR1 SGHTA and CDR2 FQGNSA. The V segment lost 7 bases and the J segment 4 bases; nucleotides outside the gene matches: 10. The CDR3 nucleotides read TGTGCCAGCATCCCGAACGGACAGGGGGGGTACAATGAGCAGTTCTTC. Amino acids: CASIPNGQGGYNEQFF.

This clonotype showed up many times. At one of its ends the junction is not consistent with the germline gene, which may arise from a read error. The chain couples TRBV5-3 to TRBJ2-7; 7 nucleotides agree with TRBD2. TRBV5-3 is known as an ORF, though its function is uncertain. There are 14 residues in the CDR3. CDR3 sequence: CASSLGGSPYEQYF. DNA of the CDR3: TGTGCCAGCAGCTTGGGGGGGAGCCCTTACGAGCAGTACTTC.

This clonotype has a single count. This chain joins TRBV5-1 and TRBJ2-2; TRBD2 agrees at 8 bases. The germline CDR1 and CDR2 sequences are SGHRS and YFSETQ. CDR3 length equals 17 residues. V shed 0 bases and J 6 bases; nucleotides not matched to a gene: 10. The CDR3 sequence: CASSLAVFPGLAGELFF. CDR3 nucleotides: TGCGCCAGCAGCTTGGCAGTCTTTCCGGGACTAGCCGGGGAGCTGTTTTTT.

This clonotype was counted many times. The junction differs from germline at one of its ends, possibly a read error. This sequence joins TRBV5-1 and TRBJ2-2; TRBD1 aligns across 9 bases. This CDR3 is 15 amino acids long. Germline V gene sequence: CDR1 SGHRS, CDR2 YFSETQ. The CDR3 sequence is CASSLGGQGTGELFF. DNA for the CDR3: TGTGCCAGCAGCTTGGGGGGACAGGGAACCGGGGAGCTGTTTTTT.

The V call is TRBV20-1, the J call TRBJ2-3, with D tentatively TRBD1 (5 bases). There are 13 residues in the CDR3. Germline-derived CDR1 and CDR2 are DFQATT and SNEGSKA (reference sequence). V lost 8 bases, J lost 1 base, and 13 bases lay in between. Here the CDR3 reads CSLTVQGTDTQYF. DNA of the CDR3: TGCAGTTTGACAGTACAAGGCACAGATACGCAGTATTTT.

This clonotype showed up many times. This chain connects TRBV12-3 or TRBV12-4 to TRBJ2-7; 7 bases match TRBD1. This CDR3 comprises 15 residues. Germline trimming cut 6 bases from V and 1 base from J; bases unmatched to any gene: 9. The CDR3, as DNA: TGTGCCAGCAGGGGCACCGGGACAGTATCCTACGAGCAGTACTTC. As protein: CASRGTGTVSYEQYF.

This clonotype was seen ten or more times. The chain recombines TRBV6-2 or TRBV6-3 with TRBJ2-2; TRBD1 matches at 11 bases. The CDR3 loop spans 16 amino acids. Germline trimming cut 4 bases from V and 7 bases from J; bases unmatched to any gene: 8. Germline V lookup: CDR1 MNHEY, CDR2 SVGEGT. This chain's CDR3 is CASSSPGQGGFGELFF. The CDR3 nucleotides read TGTGCCAGCAGTTCCCCGGGACAGGGGGGTTTCGGGGAGCTGTTTTTT.

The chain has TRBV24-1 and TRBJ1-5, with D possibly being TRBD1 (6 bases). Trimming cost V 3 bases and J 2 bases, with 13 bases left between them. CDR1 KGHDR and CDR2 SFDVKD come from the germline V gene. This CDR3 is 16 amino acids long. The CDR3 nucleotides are TGTGCCACCAGTGATGGGGGGGCCAGAGGCAATCAGCCCCAGCATTTT. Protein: CATSDGGARGNQPQHF.

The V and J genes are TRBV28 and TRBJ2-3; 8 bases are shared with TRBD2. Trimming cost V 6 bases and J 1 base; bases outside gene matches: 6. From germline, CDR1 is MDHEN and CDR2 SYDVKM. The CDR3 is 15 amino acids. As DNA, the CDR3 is TGTGCCAGCAGAAGCGGGAGTGCTGGCACAGATACGCAGTATTTT. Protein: CASRSGSAGTDTQYF.

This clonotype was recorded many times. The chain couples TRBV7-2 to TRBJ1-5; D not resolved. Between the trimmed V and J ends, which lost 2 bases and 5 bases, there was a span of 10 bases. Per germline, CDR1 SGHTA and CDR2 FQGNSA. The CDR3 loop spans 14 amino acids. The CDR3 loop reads CASSLNGPDQPQHF. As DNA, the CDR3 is TGTGCCAGCAGCTTAAACGGGCCCGATCAGCCCCAGCATTTT.

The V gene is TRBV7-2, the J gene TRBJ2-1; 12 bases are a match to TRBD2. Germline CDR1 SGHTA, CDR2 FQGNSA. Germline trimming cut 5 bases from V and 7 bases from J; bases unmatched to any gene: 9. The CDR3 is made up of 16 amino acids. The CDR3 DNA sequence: TGTGCCAGCAGCCCGACTAGCGGGAGTCCCTGGAATGAGCAGTTCTTC. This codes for CASSPTSGSPWNEQFF.

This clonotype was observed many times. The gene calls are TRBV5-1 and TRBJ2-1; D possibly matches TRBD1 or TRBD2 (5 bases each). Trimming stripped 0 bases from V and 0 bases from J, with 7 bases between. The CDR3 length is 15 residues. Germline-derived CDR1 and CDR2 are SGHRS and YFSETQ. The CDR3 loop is CASSLGGGSYNEQFF. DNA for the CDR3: TGCGCCAGCAGCTTGGGTGGGGGCTCCTACAATGAGCAGTTCTTC. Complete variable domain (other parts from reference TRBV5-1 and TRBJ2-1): KAGVTQTPRYLIKTRGQQVTLSCSPISGHRSVSWYQQTPGQGLQFLFEYFSETQRNKGNFPGRFSGRQFSNSRSEMNVSTLELGDSALYLCASSLGGGSYNEQFFGPGTRLTVL.